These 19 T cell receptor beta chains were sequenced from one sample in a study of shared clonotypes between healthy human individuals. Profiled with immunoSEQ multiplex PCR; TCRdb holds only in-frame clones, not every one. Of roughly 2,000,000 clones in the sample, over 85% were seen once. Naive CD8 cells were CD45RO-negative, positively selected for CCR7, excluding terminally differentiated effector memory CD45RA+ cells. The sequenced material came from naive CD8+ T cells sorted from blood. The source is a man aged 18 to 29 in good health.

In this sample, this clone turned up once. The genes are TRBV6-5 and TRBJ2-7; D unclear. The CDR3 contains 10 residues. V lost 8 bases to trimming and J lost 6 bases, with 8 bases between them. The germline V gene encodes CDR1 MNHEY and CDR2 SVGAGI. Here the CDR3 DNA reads TGTGCCAGCGGTGTAACCGAGCAGTACTTC. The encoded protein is CASGVTEQYF.

The CDR3 is CASSLGVKENEQYF. In DNA form, the CDR3 reads TGTGCCAGCAGCTTAGGGGTTAAAGAAAACGAGCAGTACTTC. The chain couples TRBV13 to TRBJ2-7; D is ambiguous. The ends were cut back, 0 bases at V and 5 bases at J, with 11 bases in the middle. CDR3 length: 14 residues. Germline values: CDR1 PRHDT, CDR2 FYEKMQ (reference sequence).

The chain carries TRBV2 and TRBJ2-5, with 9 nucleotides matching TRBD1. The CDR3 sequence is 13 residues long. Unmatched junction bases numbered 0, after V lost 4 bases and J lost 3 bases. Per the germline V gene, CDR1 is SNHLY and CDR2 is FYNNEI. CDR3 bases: TGTGCCAGCAGTGGGGACAGGGAAGAGACCCAGTACTTC. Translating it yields CASSGDREETQYF.

The CDR3, as DNA: TGTGCCAGCAGCTGGGACAGCCTGAACACTGAAGCTTTCTTT. Its protein product is CASSWDSLNTEAFF. The V gene is TRBV9, the J gene TRBJ1-1; 7 bases fit TRBD1. This CDR3 is 14 amino acids long. Unmatched junction bases numbered 3, after V lost 4 bases and J lost 0 bases. Germline CDR1 reads SGDLS; CDR2 reads YYNGEE.

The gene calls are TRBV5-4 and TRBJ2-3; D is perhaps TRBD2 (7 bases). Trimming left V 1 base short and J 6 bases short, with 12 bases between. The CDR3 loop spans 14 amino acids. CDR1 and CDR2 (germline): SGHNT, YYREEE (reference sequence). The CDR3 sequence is CASSLRGAGDTQYF. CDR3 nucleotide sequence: TGTGCCAGCAGCTTGCGGGGGGCGGGCGATACGCAGTATTTT.

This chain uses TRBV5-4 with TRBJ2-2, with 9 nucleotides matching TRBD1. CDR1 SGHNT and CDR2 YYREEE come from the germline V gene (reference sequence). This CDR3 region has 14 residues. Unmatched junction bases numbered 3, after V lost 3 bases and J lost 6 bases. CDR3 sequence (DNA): TGTGCCAGCAGCTCGGGACAGGGCCCCGGGGAGCTGTTTTTT. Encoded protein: CASSSGQGPGELFF.

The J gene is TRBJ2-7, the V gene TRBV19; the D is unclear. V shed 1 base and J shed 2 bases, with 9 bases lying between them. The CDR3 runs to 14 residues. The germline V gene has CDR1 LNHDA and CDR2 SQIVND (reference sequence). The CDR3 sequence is CASSIGQETYEQYF. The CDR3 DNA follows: TGTGCCAGTAGTATAGGGCAGGAGACCTACGAGCAGTACTTC.

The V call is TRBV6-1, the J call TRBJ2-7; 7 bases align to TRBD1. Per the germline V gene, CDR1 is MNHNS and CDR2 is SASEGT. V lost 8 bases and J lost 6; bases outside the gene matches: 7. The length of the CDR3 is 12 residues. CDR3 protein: CASGDRVLEQYF. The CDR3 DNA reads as TGTGCCAGCGGAGACAGGGTCCTCGAGCAGTACTTC.

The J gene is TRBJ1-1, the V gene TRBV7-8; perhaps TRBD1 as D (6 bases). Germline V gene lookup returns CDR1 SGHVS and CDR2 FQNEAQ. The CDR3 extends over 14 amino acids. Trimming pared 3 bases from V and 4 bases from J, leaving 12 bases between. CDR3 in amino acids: CASSFSPGATEAFF. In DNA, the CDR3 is TGTGCCAGCAGCTTCAGTCCAGGGGCCACTGAAGCTTTCTTT.

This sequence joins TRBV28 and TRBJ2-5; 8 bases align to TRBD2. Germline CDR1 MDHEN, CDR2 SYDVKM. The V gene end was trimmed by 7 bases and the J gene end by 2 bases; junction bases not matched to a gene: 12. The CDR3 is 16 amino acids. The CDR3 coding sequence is TGTGCCAGCACCCTGGGGCGGGAGGAGGGTCAAGAGACCCAGTACTTC. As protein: CASTLGREEGQETQYF.

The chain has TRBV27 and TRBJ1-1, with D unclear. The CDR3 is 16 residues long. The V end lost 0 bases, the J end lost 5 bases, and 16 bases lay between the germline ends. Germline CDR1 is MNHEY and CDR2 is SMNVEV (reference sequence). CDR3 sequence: CASSLSIQPPGTEAFF. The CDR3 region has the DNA TGTGCCAGCAGTTTATCGATCCAGCCCCCGGGGACTGAAGCTTTCTTT.

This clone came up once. In nucleotides, the CDR3 is TGTGCCAGCAGCGTAGAGTCAGGGAAGGATGGCTACACCTTC. Translation gives CASSVESGKDGYTF. V usage is TRBV9 and J usage is TRBJ1-2; the D gene is possibly TRBD1 (5 bases). This CDR3 comprises 14 residues. Trimming took off 0 bases at V and 6 bases at J, with 12 bases between the two ends. Per the germline V gene, CDR1 is SGDLS and CDR2 is YYNGEE.

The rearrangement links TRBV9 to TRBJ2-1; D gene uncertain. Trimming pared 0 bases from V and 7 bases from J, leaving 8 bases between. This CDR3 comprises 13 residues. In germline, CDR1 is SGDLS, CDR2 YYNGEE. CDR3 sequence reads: CASSVATWNEQFF. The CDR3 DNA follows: TGTGCCAGCAGCGTAGCTACCTGGAATGAGCAGTTCTTC.

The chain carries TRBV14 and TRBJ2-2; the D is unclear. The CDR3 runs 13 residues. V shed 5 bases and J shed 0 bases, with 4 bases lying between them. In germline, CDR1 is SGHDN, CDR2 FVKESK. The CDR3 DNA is TGTGCCAGCAGCAACGCGAACACCGGGGAGCTGTTTTTT. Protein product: CASSNANTGELFF.

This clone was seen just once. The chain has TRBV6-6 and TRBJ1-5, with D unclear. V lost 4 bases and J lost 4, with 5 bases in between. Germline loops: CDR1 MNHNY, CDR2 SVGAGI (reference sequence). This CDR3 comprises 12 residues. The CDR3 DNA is TGTGCCAGCAGTTTCCCTAATCAGCCCCAGCATTTT. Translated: CASSFPNQPQHF.

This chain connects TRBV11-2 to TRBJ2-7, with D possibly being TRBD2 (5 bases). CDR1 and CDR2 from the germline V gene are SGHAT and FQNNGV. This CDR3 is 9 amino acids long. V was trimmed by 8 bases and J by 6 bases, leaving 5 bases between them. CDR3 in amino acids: CASGGEQYF. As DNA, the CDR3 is TGTGCCAGCGGAGGCGAGCAGTACTTC. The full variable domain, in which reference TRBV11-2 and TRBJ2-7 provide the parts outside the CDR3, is EAGVAQSPRYKIIEKRQSVAFWCNPISGHATLYWYQQILGQGPKLLIQFQNNGVVDDSQLPKDRFSAERLKGVDSTLKIQPAKLEDSAVYLCASGGEQYFGPGTRLTVT.

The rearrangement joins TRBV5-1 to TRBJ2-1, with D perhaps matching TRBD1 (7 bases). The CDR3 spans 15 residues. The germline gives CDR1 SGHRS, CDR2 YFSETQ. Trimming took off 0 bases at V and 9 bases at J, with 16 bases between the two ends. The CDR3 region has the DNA TGCGCCAGCAGCTTGGAGTCGGAGGGGGCAGGTGAGCAGTTCTTC. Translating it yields CASSLESEGAGEQFF.

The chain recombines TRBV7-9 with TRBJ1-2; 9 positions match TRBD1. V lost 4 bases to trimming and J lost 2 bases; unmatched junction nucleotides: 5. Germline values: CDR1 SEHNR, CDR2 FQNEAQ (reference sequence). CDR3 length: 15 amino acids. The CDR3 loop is CASSSGTGNNYGYTF. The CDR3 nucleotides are TGTGCCAGCAGCTCCGGGACAGGGAACAACTATGGCTACACCTTC.

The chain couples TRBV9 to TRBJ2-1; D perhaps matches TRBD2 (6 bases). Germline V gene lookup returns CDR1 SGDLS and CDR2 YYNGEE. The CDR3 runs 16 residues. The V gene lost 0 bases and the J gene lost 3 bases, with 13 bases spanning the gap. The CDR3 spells CASSVVAGTDYNEQFF. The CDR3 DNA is TGTGCCAGCAGCGTAGTGGCGGGAACCGACTACAATGAGCAGTTCTTC.